The clone carrying this TCR beta chain occurred many times. The data were obtained in a study of T cells in Graves' hyperthyroidism and ophthalmopathy. It was RNA transcripts that yielded the amplified TCR beta CDR3 regions. The TCR CDR3 first-round RT-PCR relied on the HTBI primer set. Using its own MiXCR run on the multiplex PCR reads, TCRdb lists one record per CDR3 protein. The sample holds a few hundred thousand distinct CDR3 sequences, around 13% seen once. Deletions cut 1 base from V and 4 bases from J, with 9 bases between. This CDR3 is 14 amino acids long. Among the patients, aged 18 to 65, hyperthyroidism was newly diagnosed and had lasted under 2 months. Diagnoses rested on clinical symptoms, serum thyroxine and TRAb, thyroid ultrasound and orbital computed tomography. PBMCs stemmed from 8.5 to 10 ml fresh peripheral blood.

The sequence derives from a woman aged 40 to 50 with Graves' hyperthyroidism. Sequencing was performed on blood. The chain is built from TRBV12-3 or TRBV12-4 and TRBJ2-3, with D perhaps given as TRBD1 or TRBD2 (5 bases each). The CDR3 bases are TGTGCCAGCAGTTTAGAAAGGGGAGCAGATACGCAGTATTTT. Translating gives CASSLERGADTQYF.